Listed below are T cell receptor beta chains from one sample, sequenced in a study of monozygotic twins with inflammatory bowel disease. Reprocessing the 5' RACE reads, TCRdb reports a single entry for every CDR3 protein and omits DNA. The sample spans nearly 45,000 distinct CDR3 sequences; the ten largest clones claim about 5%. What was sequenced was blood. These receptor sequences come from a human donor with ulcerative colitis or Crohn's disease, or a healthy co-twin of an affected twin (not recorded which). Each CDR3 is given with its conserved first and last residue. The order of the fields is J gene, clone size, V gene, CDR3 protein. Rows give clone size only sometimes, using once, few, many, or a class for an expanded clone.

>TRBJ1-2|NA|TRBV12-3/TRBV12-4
CASTYEPRTYGYTF
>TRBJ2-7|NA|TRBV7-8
CATGGWLEQYF
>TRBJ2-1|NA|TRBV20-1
CSARGQLAGNEQFF
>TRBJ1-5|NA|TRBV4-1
CASSARSWEPLYSNQPQHF
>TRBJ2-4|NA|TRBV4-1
CASSQEQGLAKNIQYF
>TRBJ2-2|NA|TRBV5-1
CASSLAGTMNTGELFF
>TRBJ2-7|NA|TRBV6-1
CASSPVTLPPRDEQYF
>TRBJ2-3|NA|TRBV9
CASSESGTSGRGSTDTQYF
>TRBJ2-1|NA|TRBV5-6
CASSLTSGAYNEQFF
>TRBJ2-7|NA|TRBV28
CASSFPGQGEYEQYF
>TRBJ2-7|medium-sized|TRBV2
CASSEWTGEGEQYF
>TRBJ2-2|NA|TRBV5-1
CATSGGAKSGELFF
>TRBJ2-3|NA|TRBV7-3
CASSLTAGARTDTQYF
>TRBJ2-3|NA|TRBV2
CASSTAGGLTDTQYF
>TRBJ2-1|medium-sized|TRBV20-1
CSARDGLAPYNEQFF
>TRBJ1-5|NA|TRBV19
CASATANQPQHF
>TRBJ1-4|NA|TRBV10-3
CAISVDRGDEKLFF
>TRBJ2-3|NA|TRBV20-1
CSASLGQFVPDTQYF
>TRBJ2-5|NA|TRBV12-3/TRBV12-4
CASSFGGSRVTQYF
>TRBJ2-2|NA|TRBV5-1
CASSFSGGAGELFF
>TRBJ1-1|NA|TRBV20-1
CSARSLVNTEAFF
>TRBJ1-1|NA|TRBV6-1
CASRRRKWATEAFF
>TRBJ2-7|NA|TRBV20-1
CSANPGTLGYEQYF
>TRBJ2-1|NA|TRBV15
CATSRDSVRGPNEQFF
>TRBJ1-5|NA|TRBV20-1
CSARVQGPTQPQHF
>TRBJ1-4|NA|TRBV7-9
CASSLQGTGGYEKLFF
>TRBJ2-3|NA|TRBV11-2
CASSPTGTGGETDTQYF